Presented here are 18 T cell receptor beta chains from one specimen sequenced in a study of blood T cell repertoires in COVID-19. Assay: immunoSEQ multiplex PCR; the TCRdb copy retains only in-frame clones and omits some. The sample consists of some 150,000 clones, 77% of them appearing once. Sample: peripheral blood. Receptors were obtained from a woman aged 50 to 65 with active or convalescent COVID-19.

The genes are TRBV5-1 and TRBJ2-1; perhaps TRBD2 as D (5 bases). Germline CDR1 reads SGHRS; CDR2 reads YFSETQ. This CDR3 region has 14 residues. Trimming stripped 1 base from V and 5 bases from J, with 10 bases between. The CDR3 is CASSLTPGNNEQFF. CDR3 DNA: TGCGCCAGCAGCTTGACCCCGGGGAACAATGAGCAGTTCTTC.

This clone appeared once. CDR3 DNA: TGTGCCAGCAGACAGGGGACGGACACTGAAGCTTTCTTT. Translated: CASRQGTDTEAFF. The chain employs TRBV18 and TRBJ1-1, with 8 bases that match TRBD1. Germline V lookup: CDR1 KGHSH, CDR2 LQKENI. This CDR3 has 13 residues. V shed 8 bases, J shed 3 bases, and the junction held 5 bases outside the gene matches.

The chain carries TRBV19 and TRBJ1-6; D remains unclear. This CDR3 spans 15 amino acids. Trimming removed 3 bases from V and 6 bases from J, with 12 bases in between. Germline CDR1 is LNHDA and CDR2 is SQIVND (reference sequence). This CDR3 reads CASSIGPHGNSPLHF. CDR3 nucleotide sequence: TGTGCCAGTAGTATCGGTCCTCACGGTAATTCACCCCTCCACTTT.

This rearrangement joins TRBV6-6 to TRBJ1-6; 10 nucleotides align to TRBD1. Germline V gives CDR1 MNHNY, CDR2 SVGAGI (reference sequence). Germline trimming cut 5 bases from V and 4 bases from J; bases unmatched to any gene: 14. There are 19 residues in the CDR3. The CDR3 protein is CASSPLHLTGGRYNSPLHF. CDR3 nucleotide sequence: TGTGCCAGCAGTCCTTTACACCTGACAGGGGGCCGATATAATTCACCCCTCCACTTT.

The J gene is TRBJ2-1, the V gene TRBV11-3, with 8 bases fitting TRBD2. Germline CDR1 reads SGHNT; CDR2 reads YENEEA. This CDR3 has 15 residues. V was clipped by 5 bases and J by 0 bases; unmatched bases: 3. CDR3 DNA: TGTGCCAGCAGCCCGGGGACTAGCTCCTACAATGAGCAGTTCTTC. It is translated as CASSPGTSSYNEQFF.

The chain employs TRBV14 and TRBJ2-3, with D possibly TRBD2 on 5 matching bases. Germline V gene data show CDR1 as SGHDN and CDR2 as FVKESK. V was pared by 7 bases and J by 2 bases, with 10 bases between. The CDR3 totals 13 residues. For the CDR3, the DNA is TGTGCCAGCAAAGACTATCTCACAGATACGCAGTATTTT. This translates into CASKDYLTDTQYF.

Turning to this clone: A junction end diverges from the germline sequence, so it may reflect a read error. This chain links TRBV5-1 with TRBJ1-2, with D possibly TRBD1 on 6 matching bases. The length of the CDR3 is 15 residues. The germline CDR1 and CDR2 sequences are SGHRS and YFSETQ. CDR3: CARSPMTGGGGGYTF. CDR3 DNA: TGCGCCCGCAGCCCCATGACCGGGGGCGGGGGAGGCTACACCTTC.

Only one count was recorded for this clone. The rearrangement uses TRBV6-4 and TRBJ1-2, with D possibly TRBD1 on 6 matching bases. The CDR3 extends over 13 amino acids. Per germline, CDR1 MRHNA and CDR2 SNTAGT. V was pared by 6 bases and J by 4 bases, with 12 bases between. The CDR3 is CASSQTGRYGYTF. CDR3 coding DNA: TGTGCCAGCAGCCAAACAGGGCGCTATGGCTACACCTTC.

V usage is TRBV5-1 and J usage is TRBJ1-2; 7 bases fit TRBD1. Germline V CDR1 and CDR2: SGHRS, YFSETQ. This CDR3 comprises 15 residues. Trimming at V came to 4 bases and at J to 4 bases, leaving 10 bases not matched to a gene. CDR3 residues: CASSPATGSGYGYTF. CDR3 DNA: TGCGCCAGCAGCCCTGCGACAGGGTCCGGCTATGGCTACACCTTC.

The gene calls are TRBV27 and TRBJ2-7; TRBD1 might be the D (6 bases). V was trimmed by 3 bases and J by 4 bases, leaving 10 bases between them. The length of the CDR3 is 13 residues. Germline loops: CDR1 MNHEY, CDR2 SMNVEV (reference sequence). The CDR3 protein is CASSFQGPYEQYF. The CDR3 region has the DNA TGTGCCAGCAGTTTTCAGGGGCCGTACGAGCAGTACTTC.

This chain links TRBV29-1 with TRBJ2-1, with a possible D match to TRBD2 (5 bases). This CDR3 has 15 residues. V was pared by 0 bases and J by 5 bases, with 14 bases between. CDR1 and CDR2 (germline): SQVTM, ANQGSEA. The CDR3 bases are TGCAGCGTTGAAGATCCCCCCGGAGGTAACAATGAGCAGTTCTTC. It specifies CSVEDPPGGNNEQFF.

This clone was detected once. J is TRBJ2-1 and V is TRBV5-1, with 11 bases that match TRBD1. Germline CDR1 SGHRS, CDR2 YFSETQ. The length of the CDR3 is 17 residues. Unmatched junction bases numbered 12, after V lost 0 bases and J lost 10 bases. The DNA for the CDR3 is TGCGCCAGCAGCTTGGCCGTGGGGACAGGGGGGTTTAAGGAGCAGTTCTTC. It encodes CASSLAVGTGGFKEQFF.

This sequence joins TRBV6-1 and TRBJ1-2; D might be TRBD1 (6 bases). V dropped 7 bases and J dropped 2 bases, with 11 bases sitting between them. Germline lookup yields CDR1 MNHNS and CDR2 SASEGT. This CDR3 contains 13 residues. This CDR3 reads CASTLDRNYGYTF. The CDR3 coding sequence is TGTGCCAGCACCCTCGACAGGAACTATGGCTACACCTTC.

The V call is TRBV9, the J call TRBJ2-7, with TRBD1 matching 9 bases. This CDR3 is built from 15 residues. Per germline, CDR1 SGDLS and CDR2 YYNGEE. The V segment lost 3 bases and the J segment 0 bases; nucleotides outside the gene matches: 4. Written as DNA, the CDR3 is TGTGCCAGCAGCGGGACAGGGGACAGCTCCTACGAGCAGTACTTC. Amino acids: CASSGTGDSSYEQYF.

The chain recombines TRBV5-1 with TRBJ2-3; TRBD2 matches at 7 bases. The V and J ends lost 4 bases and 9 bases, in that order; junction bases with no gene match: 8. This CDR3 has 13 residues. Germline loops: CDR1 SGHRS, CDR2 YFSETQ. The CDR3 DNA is TGCGCCAGCAGCCTGGAGCGGGGAAGGACGCAGTATTTT. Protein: CASSLERGRTQYF.

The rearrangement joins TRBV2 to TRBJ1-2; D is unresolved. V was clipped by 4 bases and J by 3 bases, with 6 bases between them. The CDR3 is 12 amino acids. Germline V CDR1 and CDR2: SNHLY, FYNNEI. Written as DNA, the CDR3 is TGTGCCAGCAGTGCCCCGGACTATGGCTACACCTTC. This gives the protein CASSAPDYGYTF.

The CDR3 reads CASSEAGGQETQYF. DNA for the CDR3: TGTGCCAGCAGTGAAGCGGGCGGGCAAGAGACCCAGTACTTC. The chain combines TRBV6-1 with TRBJ2-5; D perhaps matches TRBD2 (5 bases). With 0 bases removed from V and 2 bases from J, the gap between germline ends came to 7 bases. Germline V gene lookup returns CDR1 MNHNS and CDR2 SASEGT. This CDR3 has 14 amino acids.

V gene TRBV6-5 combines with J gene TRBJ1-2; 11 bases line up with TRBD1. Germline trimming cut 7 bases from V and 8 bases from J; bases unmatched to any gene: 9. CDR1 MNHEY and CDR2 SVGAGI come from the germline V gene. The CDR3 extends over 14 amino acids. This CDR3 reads CASTPGQGARGYTF. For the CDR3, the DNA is TGTGCCAGCACCCCCGGACAGGGGGCCAGAGGCTACACCTTC.